The clone carrying this T cell receptor (beta chain) was recorded at least ten times. Its antigen is as yet unknown. The entry originates in a study of regulatory T cells in long-lasting Graves disease. Whole-study results and caveats: Those with persistent Graves' had less TCR diversity than newly diagnosed patients. Favored gene segments in persistent disease were TRBV28, TRBJ1-2 and TRBJ2-5.

For TCR beta, libraries came from iRepertoire HTBI primers and Arm-PCR of CDR3 regions. Using its own MiXCR run on the multiplex PCR reads, TCRdb lists one record per CDR3 protein. The top ten hold approximately 15% of the sample, which has 350,000 to 450,000 distinct CDR3 sequences, over 20% seen once. Time point meaning: persistent/refractory GD, antithyroid drugs over 5 years with positive TRAb. After RNA was extracted from PBMCs, the TCR library was made from it. The V and J ends lost 1 base and 7 bases respectively, with 13 bases between them. The germline V gene encodes CDR1 MNHNS and CDR2 SASEGT. The CDR3 has 15 amino acids.

The chain links TRBV6-1 to TRBJ1-4; no clear D gene. Here the sequenced sample was peripheral blood mononuclear cells (PBMCs), taken when the disease was refractory, from a patient treated with antithyroid drugs. This receptor was obtained from a female donor with Graves disease. CDR3 DNA sequence: TGTGCCAGCAGTGAAGTAGGCGGGGTTTCTGAAAAACTGTTTTTT. Amino acid sequence: CASSEVGGVSEKLFF.